These 7 T cell receptor beta chains came from one sample sequenced in a study of T cells in narcolepsy. Produced via immunoSEQ multiplex PCR; TCRdb's table is partial and in-frame only. The sample consists of around 34,000 clones, roughly 79% of them appearing once. The sample taken for sequencing was memory (CD45RA-) CD4+ T cells from blood. These receptors all stem from a human donor in good health.

This clone was recorded a few times. The chain uses TRBV6-1 and TRBJ2-7; 12 nucleotides line up with TRBD2. V gave up 9 bases and J gave up 6 bases; unmatched junction bases: 6. The germline gives CDR1 MNHNS, CDR2 SASEGT. The CDR3 totals 13 residues. CDR3 protein: CASTTSGSVEQYF. CDR3 sequence (DNA): TGTGCCAGTACGACTAGCGGGAGTGTCGAGCAGTACTTC.

This clone was detected a few times. The chain employs TRBV7-9 and TRBJ2-7, with D maybe TRBD2 (6 bases). V lost 3 bases and J lost 7, with 10 bases in between. Germline V gives CDR1 SEHNR, CDR2 FQNEAQ (reference sequence). CDR3 size: 12 residues. The CDR3 loop is CASSFVGREQYF. CDR3 nucleotides: TGTGCCAGCAGCTTTGTGGGGAGGGAGCAGTACTTC.

This clone has just one count. This chain uses TRBV6-5 with TRBJ2-7, with 7 bases fitting TRBD1. This CDR3 comprises 14 residues. CDR1 MNHEY and CDR2 SVGAGI come from the germline V gene. V trimming: 6 bases; J trimming: 6 bases; junction bases outside the gene matches: 11. The CDR3 DNA is TGTGCCAGCAGGATTAGTGCAGGGGGTCTCGAGCAGTACTTC. Encoded protein: CASRISAGGLEQYF.

This clone was recorded once. The gene calls are TRBV19 and TRBJ2-1; D not resolved. This CDR3 is 14 amino acids long. V gave up 6 bases and J gave up 0 bases, with 9 bases separating them. The germline V gene encodes CDR1 LNHDA and CDR2 SQIVND (reference sequence). The CDR3 sequence: CASSLLGSYNEQFF. CDR3 coding DNA: TGTGCCAGTAGCCTGCTAGGCTCCTACAATGAGCAGTTCTTC.

The chain employs TRBV10-2 and TRBJ1-2, with a possible D match to TRBD1 (6 bases). V lost 7 bases and J 8 bases, leaving 14 bases between the germline ends. CDR3 length equals 12 residues. The germline V gene has CDR1 WSHSY and CDR2 SAAADI. Here the CDR3 DNA reads TGCGCCAGCACGAGGAGGGGGTCCGGCTACACCTTC. Translating gives CASTRRGSGYTF.

The chain uses TRBV29-1 and TRBJ2-1; D may be TRBD1 (6 bases). Per the germline V gene, CDR1 is SQVTM and CDR2 is ANQGSEA. V dropped 7 bases and J dropped 0 bases, with 16 bases sitting between them. The CDR3 is 15 residues long. The CDR3 loop reads CSAKQGQFSYNEQFF. CDR3 DNA sequence: TGCAGCGCAAAACAGGGTCAGTTCTCCTACAATGAGCAGTTCTTC.

The rearrangement links TRBV5-6 to TRBJ2-5, with a possible D match to TRBD2 (5 bases). Germline values: CDR1 SGHDT, CDR2 YYEEEE. The CDR3 covers 14 residues. Trimming shortened V by 3 bases and J by 5 bases, and 14 bases separated the two germline ends. The CDR3 region is CASSSASLGETQYF. CDR3 bases: TGTGCCAGCAGCTCCGCTAGCTTGGGGGAGACCCAGTACTTC.